This T cell receptor (beta chain) originates from a study of blood T cell repertoires in COVID-19. Assay: immunoSEQ multiplex PCR; the TCRdb copy retains only in-frame clones and omits some. This sample has under 550,000 clones; 70% to 90% occur once, and the top ten carry 0.8% to 0.85%. Trimming took off 3 bases at V and 2 bases at J, with 11 bases between the two ends. Germline V gene sequence: CDR1 KGHDR, CDR2 SFDVKD. There are 15 residues in the CDR3. This TCR derives from a man aged 18 to 30 with COVID-19, enrolled during active disease. The genes are TRBV24-1 and TRBJ2-3; D might be TRBD1 (6 bases). Input material: peripheral blood. The CDR3 here is CATSDRGGVTDTQYF. In DNA, the CDR3 is TGTGCCACCAGTGATCGAGGGGGTGTCACAGATACGCAGTATTTT.